A single sample gave rise to the 6 T cell receptor beta chains below, sequenced in a study of blood T cells in healthy people across ages. Primers used in a second PCR of about 6 to 12 cycles were a sample-barcoded 5' primer and a J-beta primer mix. In TCRdb, the 5' RACE reads were re-called with MiXCR into one record per CDR3 protein. The profile covers fewer than 800,000 distinct CDR3 sequences, with under 25% appearing a single time and 3% to 4% taken by the ten largest. The source material was blood. The receptor set was obtained from a man between 65 and 80 years old in good health.

This clonotype was counted a few times. The chain couples TRBV7-8 to TRBJ2-1; 9 bases fit TRBD2. Trimming cost V 1 base and J 2 bases; bases outside gene matches: 15. CDR3 size: 20 residues. CDR1 and CDR2 from the germline V gene are SGHVS and FQNEAQ. The CDR3, as DNA: TGTGCCAGCAGCTTAGGTCTGACTGGCGGGAGGGCGCGAGCCTACAATGAGCAGTTCTTC. It specifies CASSLGLTGGRARAYNEQFF.

The chain has TRBV2 and TRBJ1-6, with D tentatively TRBD1 (6 bases). The length of the CDR3 is 15 residues. V lost 7 bases and J lost 14, with 24 bases in between. The germline CDR1 and CDR2 sequences are SNHLY and FYNNEI. CDR3 sequence reads: CASILTGLGIRTLHF. The CDR3 DNA sequence: TGTGCCAGCATTCTAACAGGGCTTGGTATAAGGACCCTCCACTTT.

In this sample, this clonotype turned up a few times. This chain uses TRBV3-1 with TRBJ2-1, with 8 bases lining up with TRBD1. The V and J ends lost 0 bases and 9 bases, in that order; junction bases with no gene match: 13. The CDR3 contains 17 residues. CDR1 and CDR2 from the germline V gene are LGHDT and YNNKEL (reference sequence). The CDR3 DNA reads TGTGCCAGCAGCCAAGAGAAAAAACAGGGGGTCTTGAGTGAGCAGTTCTTC. It specifies CASSQEKKQGVLSEQFF.

This clonotype occurred a few times. This rearrangement joins TRBV4-3 to TRBJ2-7, with 8 bases identical to TRBD1. This CDR3 region has 16 residues. With 0 bases clipped from V and 2 bases from J, the junction kept 6 bases outside the gene matches. Germline values: CDR1 LGHNA, CDR2 YSLEER. The CDR3 reads CASSQDRTGYPYEQYF. The CDR3 region has the DNA TGCGCCAGCAGCCAAGATAGGACAGGGTACCCCTACGAGCAGTACTTC.

This clonotype was seen more than once but under ten times. This chain links TRBV5-6 with TRBJ2-2, with D tentatively TRBD2 (6 bases). Germline V gene sequence: CDR1 SGHDT, CDR2 YYEEEE. Trimming shortened V by 4 bases and J by 1 base, and 8 bases separated the two germline ends. This CDR3 has 14 residues. For the CDR3, the DNA is TGTGCCAGCAGCACGGGACTGAACACCGGGGAGCTGTTTTTT. Protein: CASSTGLNTGELFF.

This clonotype was seen more than once but under ten times. V gene TRBV29-1 combines with J gene TRBJ2-5; 7 bases fit TRBD1. Germline V CDR1 and CDR2: SQVTM, ANQGSEA. The CDR3 consists of 12 residues. With 2 bases clipped from V and 3 bases from J, the junction kept 0 bases outside the gene matches. CDR3 in amino acids: CSVETGEETQYF. The CDR3 bases are TGCAGCGTTGAAACAGGGGAAGAGACCCAGTACTTC.